The 26 T cell receptor beta chains given below trace back to one sample, sequenced in a study of shared clonotypes between healthy human individuals. This table comes from immunoSEQ multiplex PCR, and its TCRdb copy is limited to in-frame clones, with some not included. The data contain about 2.1 million clones, about 92% of them singletons. Terminally differentiated effector memory CD45RA+ cells were excluded by CCR7 positive selection of CD45RO-negative cells. Source material: naive CD8+ T cells from PBMCs. The receptors here all came from a man in his late teens or twenties in good health. Some clones in this sample may be carry-over from other donors' samples.

The chain carries TRBV29-1 and TRBJ1-5, with 9 positions matching TRBD1. The V gene's germline CDR1 is SQVTM and CDR2 ANQGSEA. V lost 7 bases and J lost 2; bases outside the gene matches: 6. The CDR3 totals 14 residues. CDR3 amino acids: CSASDRGRNQPQHF. In DNA, the CDR3 is TGCAGCGCCTCGGACAGGGGACGCAATCAGCCCCAGCATTTT.

The CDR3 DNA reads TGTGCCAGCAGTCCCAACCGGGACTGGCAAGAGACCCAGTACTTC. This codes for CASSPNRDWQETQYF. The chain has TRBV28 and TRBJ2-5, with a possible D match to TRBD2 (6 bases). The CDR3 spans 15 residues. The germline V gene has CDR1 MDHEN and CDR2 SYDVKM. Trimming took off 5 bases at V and 2 bases at J, with 15 bases between the two ends.

J is TRBJ1-2 and V is TRBV9; D remains unclear. CDR1 and CDR2 from the germline V gene are SGDLS and YYNGEE. V shed 2 bases and J shed 4 bases, with 9 bases lying between them. This CDR3 region has 13 residues. CDR3 loop: CASSVNTFYGYTF. In DNA form, the CDR3 reads TGTGCCAGCAGCGTCAACACCTTCTATGGCTACACCTTC.

This chain connects TRBV5-1 to TRBJ2-7, with D hard to call. This CDR3 has 15 residues. The germline V gene encodes CDR1 SGHRS and CDR2 YFSETQ. Trimming pared 5 bases from V and 2 bases from J, leaving 17 bases between. The CDR3 protein is CASRGLYPTTYEQYF. DNA for the CDR3: TGCGCCAGCAGGGGCCTTTACCCTACTACCTACGAGCAGTACTTC.

This clone appeared once. V gene TRBV11-3 combines with J gene TRBJ1-2; D remains ambiguous. The CDR3 totals 14 residues. The germline V gene has CDR1 SGHNT and CDR2 YENEEA. With 7 bases removed from V and 0 bases from J, the gap between germline ends came to 12 bases. CDR3 in amino acids: CASTPIVANYGYTF. CDR3 DNA: TGTGCCAGCACCCCGATCGTAGCTAACTATGGCTACACCTTC.

With regard to this clone: Other DNA variants within this sample encode the same CDR3. The J gene is TRBJ2-7, the V gene TRBV4-1; D is uncertain. CDR3 length: 14 residues. The germline CDR1 and CDR2 sequences are MGHRA and YSYEKL. Trimming cost V 1 base and J 1 base, with 8 bases left between them. This chain's CDR3 is CASSQGTVSYEQYF. The CDR3 DNA reads as TGCGCCAGCAGCCAAGGGACGGTTTCCTACGAGCAGTACTTC.

The chain employs TRBV19 and TRBJ2-2, with D perhaps matching TRBD2 (6 bases). The CDR3 extends over 15 amino acids. Between the trimmed V and J ends, which lost 0 bases and 6 bases, there was a span of 11 bases. Germline CDR1 and CDR2: LNHDA and SQIVND (reference sequence). The CDR3 loop reads CASSIDGREAGELFF. CDR3 DNA: TGTGCCAGTAGTATAGATGGCAGGGAGGCCGGGGAGCTGTTTTTT.

The chain combines TRBV5-1 with TRBJ2-1; no clear D gene. CDR1 is SGHRS, CDR2 YFSETQ, per germline. V dropped 6 bases and J dropped 9 bases, with 13 bases sitting between them. The CDR3 runs to 12 residues. CDR3 amino acids: CASTHGSGEQFF. The CDR3 region has the DNA TGCGCCAGCACCCATGGGTCAGGTGAGCAGTTCTTC.

This clone was seen a few times. Other DNA variants within this sample encode the same CDR3. The chain links TRBV6-5 to TRBJ1-5; tentative D call: TRBD1 (5 bases). CDR1 and CDR2 (germline): MNHEY, SVGAGI. With 5 bases removed from V and 3 bases from J, the gap between germline ends came to 8 bases. This CDR3 is 13 amino acids long. This CDR3 is CASSPGPNQPQHF. For the CDR3, the DNA is TGTGCCAGCAGTCCGGGACCCAATCAGCCCCAGCATTTT.

The chain joins TRBV27 to TRBJ2-7; 9 nucleotides match TRBD1. CDR1 and CDR2 (germline): MNHEY, SMNVEV (reference sequence). There are 13 residues in the CDR3. The junction had 4 bases not matched to a gene; V was cut back by 8 bases and J by 2 bases. CDR3 bases: TGTGCCAGCGGGACAGGGCGTACCTACGAGCAGTACTTC. As protein: CASGTGRTYEQYF.

The chain uses TRBV9 and TRBJ2-7; tentative D call: TRBD2 (5 bases). This CDR3 contains 15 residues. Germline CDR1 and CDR2: SGDLS and YYNGEE. Trimming cost V 3 bases and J 4 bases, with 17 bases left between them. Here the CDR3 reads CASSATPGNSYEQYF. CDR3 DNA: TGTGCCAGCAGCGCGACACCGGGAAACAGTTACGAGCAGTACTTC.

This chain uses TRBV5-4 with TRBJ2-5, with TRBD1 identical over 7 bases. The CDR3 loop spans 15 amino acids. The V gene end was trimmed by 3 bases and the J gene end by 1 base; junction bases not matched to a gene: 6. Germline CDR1 and CDR2: SGHNT and YYREEE (reference sequence). The CDR3 spells CASSYFDRAQETQYF. CDR3 coding DNA: TGTGCCAGCAGCTACTTCGACAGGGCCCAAGAGACCCAGTACTTC.

The CDR3 coding sequence is TGTGCCAGCAGCTTAATTGGGGGAACGAGCTCCTACAATGAGCAGTTCTTC. Amino acid sequence: CASSLIGGTSSYNEQFF. V is TRBV13 and J is TRBJ2-1, with D perhaps assigned TRBD1 or TRBD2 (5 bases each). The CDR3 length is 17 residues. Germline V CDR1 and CDR2: PRHDT, FYEKMQ (reference sequence). Trimming cost V 2 bases and J 0 bases, with 14 bases left between them.

This clone occurred once. This rearrangement joins TRBV7-9 to TRBJ2-7; tentatively, D is TRBD2 (7 bases). Between the trimmed V and J ends, which lost 7 bases and 2 bases, there was a span of 18 bases. The CDR3 spans 15 residues. The germline V gene encodes CDR1 SEHNR and CDR2 FQNEAQ (reference sequence). CDR3 amino acids: CASTRIGGAPYEQYF. Here the CDR3 DNA reads TGTGCCAGCACCAGAATTGGGGGGGCCCCCTACGAGCAGTACTTC.

Here the CDR3 reads CASSSTGTGAGELFF. CDR3 in DNA: TGCGCCAGCAGCTCAACCGGGACAGGGGCCGGGGAGCTGTTTTTT. V gene TRBV5-1 combines with J gene TRBJ2-2; 10 positions match TRBD1. Germline trimming cut 3 bases from V and 6 bases from J; bases unmatched to any gene: 5. The CDR3 covers 15 residues. Germline CDR1 reads SGHRS; CDR2 reads YFSETQ.

For this clone: The sample holds other DNA sequences that translate to the same CDR3. The gene calls are TRBV7-9 and TRBJ2-5; D might be TRBD1 (6 bases). The germline V gene has CDR1 SEHNR and CDR2 FQNEAQ (reference sequence). V lost 1 base and J 5 bases, leaving 11 bases between the germline ends. The CDR3 runs 14 residues. CDR3 sequence (DNA): TGTGCCAGCAGCTTAGTAGGCAGGGGTGAGACCCAGTACTTC. Protein: CASSLVGRGETQYF.

The V and J genes are TRBV9 and TRBJ2-3, with a possible D match to TRBD1 (5 bases). V lost 4 bases to trimming and J lost 0 bases, with 21 bases between them. The CDR3 extends over 18 amino acids. From germline, CDR1 is SGDLS and CDR2 YYNGEE. The CDR3 DNA reads TGTGCCAGCAGCCCCAAATCCGGGCAGGGTATAAGCACAGATACGCAGTATTTT. It yields the protein CASSPKSGQGISTDTQYF. Full variable domain (outside the CDR3, taken from reference TRBV9 and TRBJ2-3): DSGVTQTPKHLITATGQRVTLRCSPRSGDLSVYWYQQSLDQGLQFLIQYYNGEERAKGNILERFSAQQFPDLHSELNLSSLELGDSALYFCASSPKSGQGISTDTQYFGPGTRLTVL.

The chain carries TRBV7-3 and TRBJ2-2; possible D gene TRBD2, 5 bases. CDR3 length: 15 amino acids. The V end lost 5 bases, the J end lost 4 bases, and 14 bases lay between the germline ends. Germline V lookup: CDR1 SGHTA, CDR2 FQGTGA. Here the CDR3 DNA reads TGTGCCAGCAGCACGGTACTAGGATCCACCGGGGAGCTGTTTTTT. It translates to CASSTVLGSTGELFF.

V and J are TRBV14 and TRBJ1-1; D ambiguous. V lost 3 bases to trimming and J lost 11 bases, with 22 bases between them. Germline V gene lookup returns CDR1 SGHDN and CDR2 FVKESK. This CDR3 has 15 amino acids. As DNA, the CDR3 is TGTGCCAGCAGCCAGGAGGGATTATTACCTCAGGAGGCTTTCTTT. This codes for CASSQEGLLPQEAFF.

This sequence joins TRBV4-1 and TRBJ1-2; D is unclear. Germline CDR1 and CDR2: MGHRA and YSYEKL. There are 13 residues in the CDR3. The V and J ends lost 6 bases and 6 bases respectively, with 14 bases between them. The CDR3 DNA is TGCGCCAGCAGACCGACCGATTTTGATGGCTACACCTTC. Amino acid sequence: CASRPTDFDGYTF.

In this sample, this clone turned up once. The CDR3 DNA reads TGTGCCAGCAGCCAATTCGGGGGCGATGAAGCTTTCTTT. Translation gives CASSQFGGDEAFF. This chain joins TRBV7-9 and TRBJ1-1; TRBD1 is a possible D gene (6 bases). CDR1 SEHNR and CDR2 FQNEAQ come from the germline V gene (reference sequence). There are 13 residues in the CDR3. Trimming removed 5 bases from V and 7 bases from J, with 14 bases in between.

This rearrangement joins TRBV27 to TRBJ2-3, with D hard to call. Per the germline V gene, CDR1 is MNHEY and CDR2 is SMNVEV (reference sequence). The length of the CDR3 is 13 residues. Trimming took 6 bases from V and 2 from J, leaving 9 bases between them. The CDR3 region is CASRSPFTDTQYF. The CDR3 DNA sequence: TGTGCCAGCAGATCCCCCTTCACAGATACGCAGTATTTT.

The V call is TRBV28, the J call TRBJ2-3, with a tentative D call TRBD1 (6 bases). V lost 3 bases and J 6 bases, leaving 25 bases between the germline ends. Germline CDR1 and CDR2: MDHEN and SYDVKM. The CDR3 has 18 amino acids. The CDR3 region has the DNA TGTGCCAGCAGTTTCCACCAACCCCGGGACATTGTGCTCGATACGCAGTATTTT. It is translated as CASSFHQPRDIVLDTQYF.

This chain uses TRBV27 with TRBJ2-7; D is perhaps TRBD2 (7 bases). CDR1 and CDR2 from the germline V gene are MNHEY and SMNVEV (reference sequence). The CDR3 consists of 17 residues. With 8 bases removed from V and 0 bases from J, the gap between germline ends came to 23 bases. The CDR3 coding sequence is TGTGCCAGCTCCGCCTCGCGGGGGCGCCCTGACTCCTACGAGCAGTACTTC. It translates to CASSASRGRPDSYEQYF.

This clone is a singleton in its sample. V is TRBV6-1 and J is TRBJ2-7; D is undetermined. CDR1 is MNHNS, CDR2 SASEGT, per germline. V lost 10 bases and J 3 bases, leaving 10 bases between the germline ends. The CDR3 runs to 11 residues. DNA for the CDR3: TGTGCCATCTTAAACATCTACGAGCAGTACTTC. Encoded protein: CAILNIYEQYF.

The CDR3 nucleotides read TGTGCCAGCAGCCTAGTTATGGACAGGGGCAATGAGCAGTTCTTC. Residues: CASSLVMDRGNEQFF. The V gene is TRBV7-9, the J gene TRBJ2-1; 9 positions agree with TRBD1. The CDR3 loop spans 15 amino acids. In germline, CDR1 is SEHNR, CDR2 FQNEAQ (reference sequence). J was trimmed by 6 bases and V by 5 bases; bases with no gene match: 8.